The T cell receptor (beta chain) under discussion was sequenced for a study of blood T cell repertoires in COVID-19. V lost 4 bases to trimming and J lost 3 bases, with 14 bases between them. CDR3 size: 15 residues. The germline gives CDR1 SGHKS, CDR2 YYEKEE (reference sequence). TCRdb's copy holds only in-frame clones and misses some; the assay was immunoSEQ multiplex PCR. Of 250,000 to 350,000 clones listed, just under 90% are singletons. The chain carries TRBV5-5 and TRBJ1-5; perhaps TRBD1 as D (6 bases). The receptor was isolated from a woman aged 45-59 years with COVID-19, enrolled during active disease. Sequencing used peripheral blood. The DNA of the CDR3 is TGTGCCAGCAGCCGTACCACAGGGTCCAATCAGCCCCAGCATTTT. The encoded protein is CASSRTTGSNQPQHF. The variable domain in full, with the rest retrieved from reference TRBV5-5 and TRBJ1-5, is DAGVTQSPTHLIKTRGQQVTLRCSPISGHKSVSWYQQVLGQGPQFIFQYYEKEERGRGNFPDRFSARQFPNYSSELNVNALLLGDSALYLCASSRTTGSNQPQHFGDGTRLSIL.